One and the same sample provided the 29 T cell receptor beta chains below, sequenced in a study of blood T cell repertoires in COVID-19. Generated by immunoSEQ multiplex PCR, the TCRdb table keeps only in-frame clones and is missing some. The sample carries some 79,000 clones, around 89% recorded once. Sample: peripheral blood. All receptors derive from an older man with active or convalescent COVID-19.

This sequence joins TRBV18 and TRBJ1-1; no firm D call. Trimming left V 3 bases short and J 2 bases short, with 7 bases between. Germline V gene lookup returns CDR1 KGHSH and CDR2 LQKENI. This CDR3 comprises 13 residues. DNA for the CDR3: TGTGCCAGCTCACCGCAGGATAACACTGAAGCTTTCTTT. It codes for CASSPQDNTEAFF.

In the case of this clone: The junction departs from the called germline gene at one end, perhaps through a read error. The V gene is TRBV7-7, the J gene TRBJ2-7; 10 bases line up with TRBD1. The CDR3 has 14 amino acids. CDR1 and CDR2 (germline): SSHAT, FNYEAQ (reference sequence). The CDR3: CASSLQTGGGEQYF. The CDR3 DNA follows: TGTGCTAGCAGCTTACAGACAGGGGGCGGCGAGCAGTACTTC.

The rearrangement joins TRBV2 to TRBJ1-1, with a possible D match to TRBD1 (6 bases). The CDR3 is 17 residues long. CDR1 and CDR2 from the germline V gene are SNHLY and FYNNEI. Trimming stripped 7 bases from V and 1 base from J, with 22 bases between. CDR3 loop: CASTQVGAEIPNTEAFF. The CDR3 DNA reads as TGTGCCAGCACCCAAGTGGGGGCTGAGATCCCGAACACTGAAGCTTTCTTT.

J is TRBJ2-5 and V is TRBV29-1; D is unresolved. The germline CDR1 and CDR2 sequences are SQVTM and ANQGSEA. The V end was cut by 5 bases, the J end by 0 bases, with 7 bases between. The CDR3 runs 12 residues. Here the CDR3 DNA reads TGCAGCGTTCTAGGCGACCAAGAGACCCAGTACTTC. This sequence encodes CSVLGDQETQYF.

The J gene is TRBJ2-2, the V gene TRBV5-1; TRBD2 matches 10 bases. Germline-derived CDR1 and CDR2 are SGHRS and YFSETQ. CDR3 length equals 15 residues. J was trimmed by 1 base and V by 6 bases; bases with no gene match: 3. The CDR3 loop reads CASIKREGNTGELFF. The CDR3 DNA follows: TGCGCCAGCATCAAGCGGGAGGGGAACACCGGGGAGCTGTTTTTT.

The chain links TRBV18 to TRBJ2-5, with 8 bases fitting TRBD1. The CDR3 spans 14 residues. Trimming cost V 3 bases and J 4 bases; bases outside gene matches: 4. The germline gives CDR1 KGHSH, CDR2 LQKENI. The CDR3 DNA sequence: TGTGCCAGCTCACCCTCAGACAGGGGAGAGACCCAGTACTTC. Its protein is CASSPSDRGETQYF. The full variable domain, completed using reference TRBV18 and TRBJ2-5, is NAGVMQNPRHLVRRRGQEARLRCSPMKGHSHVYWYRQLPEEGLKFMVYLQKENIIDESGMPKERFSAEFPKEGPSILRIQQVVRGDSAAYFCASSPSDRGETQYFGPGTRLLVL.

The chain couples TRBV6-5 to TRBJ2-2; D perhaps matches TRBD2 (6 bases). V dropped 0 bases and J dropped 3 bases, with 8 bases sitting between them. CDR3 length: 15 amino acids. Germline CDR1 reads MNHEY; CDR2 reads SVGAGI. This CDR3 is CASSYSSGYTGELFF. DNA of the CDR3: TGTGCCAGCAGTTACTCGAGCGGGTACACCGGGGAGCTGTTTTTT.

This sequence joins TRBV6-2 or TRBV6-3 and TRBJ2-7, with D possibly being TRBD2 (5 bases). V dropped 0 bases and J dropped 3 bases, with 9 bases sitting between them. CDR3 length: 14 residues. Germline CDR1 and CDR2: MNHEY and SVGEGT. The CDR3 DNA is TGTGCCAGCAGTTACTCGCGAGGGTACTACGAGCAGTACTTC. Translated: CASSYSRGYYEQYF.

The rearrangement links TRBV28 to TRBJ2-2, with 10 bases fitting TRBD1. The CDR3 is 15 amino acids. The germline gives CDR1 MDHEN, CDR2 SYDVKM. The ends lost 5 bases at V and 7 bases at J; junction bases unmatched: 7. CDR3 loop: CASSRRQGAIGELFF. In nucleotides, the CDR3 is TGTGCCAGCAGTCGGAGACAGGGGGCGATCGGGGAGCTGTTTTTT.

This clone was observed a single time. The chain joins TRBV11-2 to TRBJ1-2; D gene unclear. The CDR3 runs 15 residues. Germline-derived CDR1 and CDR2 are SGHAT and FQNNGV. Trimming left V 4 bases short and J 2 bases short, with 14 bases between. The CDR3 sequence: CASSSLTTENYGYTF. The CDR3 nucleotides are TGTGCCAGCAGCTCCCTTACGACGGAGAACTATGGCTACACCTTC.

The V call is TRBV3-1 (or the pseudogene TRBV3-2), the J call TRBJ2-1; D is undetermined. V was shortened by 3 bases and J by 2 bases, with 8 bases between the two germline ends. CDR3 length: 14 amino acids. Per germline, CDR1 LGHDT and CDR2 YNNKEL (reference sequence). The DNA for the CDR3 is TGTGCCAGCAGCCATCCTCCCCCCTACAATGAGCAGTTCTTC. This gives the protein CASSHPPPYNEQFF.

CDR3 residues: CASSTRQGWSNQPQHF. The DNA for the CDR3 is TGTGCCAGTAGTACCCGACAGGGTTGGAGCAATCAGCCCCAGCATTTT. The rearrangement links TRBV19 to TRBJ1-5; 7 bases are a match to TRBD1. The CDR3 runs 16 residues. The J segment lost 1 base and the V segment lost 4 bases, leaving 7 bases of the junction unmatched. The germline V gene has CDR1 LNHDA and CDR2 SQIVND (reference sequence).

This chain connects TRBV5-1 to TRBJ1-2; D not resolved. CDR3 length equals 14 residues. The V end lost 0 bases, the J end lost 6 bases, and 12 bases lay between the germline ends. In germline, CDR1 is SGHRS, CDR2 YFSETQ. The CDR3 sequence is CASSLAGSLDGYTF. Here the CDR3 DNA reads TGCGCCAGCAGCTTGGCCGGGTCCCTGGATGGCTACACCTTC.

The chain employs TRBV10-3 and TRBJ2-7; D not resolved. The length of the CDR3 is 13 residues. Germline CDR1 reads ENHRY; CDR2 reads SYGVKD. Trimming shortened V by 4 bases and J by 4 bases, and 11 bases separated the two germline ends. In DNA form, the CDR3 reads TGTGCCATCAGTGGAGGCCAGTCGTACGAGCAGTACTTC. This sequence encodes CAISGGQSYEQYF.

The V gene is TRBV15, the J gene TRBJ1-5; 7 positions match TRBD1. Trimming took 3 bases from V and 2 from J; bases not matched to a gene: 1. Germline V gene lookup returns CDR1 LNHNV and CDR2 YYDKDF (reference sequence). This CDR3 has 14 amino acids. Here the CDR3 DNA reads TGTGCCACCAGCAGCACAGGGGGCAATCAGCCCCAGCATTTT. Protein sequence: CATSSTGGNQPQHF.

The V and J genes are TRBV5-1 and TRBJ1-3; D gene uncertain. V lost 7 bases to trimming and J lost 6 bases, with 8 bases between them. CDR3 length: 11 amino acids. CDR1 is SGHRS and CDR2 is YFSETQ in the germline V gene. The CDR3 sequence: CASSDTNTIYF. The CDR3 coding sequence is TGCGCCAGCTCCGACACAAACACCATATATTTT.

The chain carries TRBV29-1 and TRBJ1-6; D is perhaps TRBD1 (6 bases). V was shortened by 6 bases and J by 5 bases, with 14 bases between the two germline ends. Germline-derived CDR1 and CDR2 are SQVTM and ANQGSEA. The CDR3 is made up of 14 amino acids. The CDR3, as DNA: TGCAGCGTAACCACAGGGTGGAATAATTCACCCCTCCACTTT. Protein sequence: CSVTTGWNNSPLHF.

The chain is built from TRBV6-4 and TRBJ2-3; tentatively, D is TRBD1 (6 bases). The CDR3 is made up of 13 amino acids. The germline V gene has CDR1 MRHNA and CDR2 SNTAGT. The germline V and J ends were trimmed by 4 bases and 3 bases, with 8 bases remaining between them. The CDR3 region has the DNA TGTGCCAGCAGTGTAAGGGGGACAGATACGCAGTATTTT. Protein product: CASSVRGTDTQYF.

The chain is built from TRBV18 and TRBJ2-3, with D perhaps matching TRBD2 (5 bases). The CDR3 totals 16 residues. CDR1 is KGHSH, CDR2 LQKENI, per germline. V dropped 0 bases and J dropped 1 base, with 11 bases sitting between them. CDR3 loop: CASSPPSLGGTDTQYF. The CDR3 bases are TGTGCCAGCTCACCACCGTCACTAGGCGGCACAGATACGCAGTATTTT.

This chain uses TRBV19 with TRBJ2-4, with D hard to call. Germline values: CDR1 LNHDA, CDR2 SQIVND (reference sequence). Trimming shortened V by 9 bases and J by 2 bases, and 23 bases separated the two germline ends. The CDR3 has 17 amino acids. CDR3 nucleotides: TGTGCCAGGAGGCCCAGAGTCTATTTGATTTCCAAAAACATTCAGTACTTC. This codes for CARRPRVYLISKNIQYF.

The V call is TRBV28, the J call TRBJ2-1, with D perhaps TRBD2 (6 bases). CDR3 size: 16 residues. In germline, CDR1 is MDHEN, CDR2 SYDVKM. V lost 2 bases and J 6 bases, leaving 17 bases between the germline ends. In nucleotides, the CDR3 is TGTGCCAGCAGTTTAGGGGACTCCAAGTACTCCAATGAGCAGTTCTTC. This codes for CASSLGDSKYSNEQFF.

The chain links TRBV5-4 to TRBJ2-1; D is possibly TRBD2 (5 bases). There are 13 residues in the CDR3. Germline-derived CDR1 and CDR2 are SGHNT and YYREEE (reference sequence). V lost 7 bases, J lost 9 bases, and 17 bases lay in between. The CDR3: CASASWGAGEQFF. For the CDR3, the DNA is TGTGCCAGCGCTTCTTGGGGAGCTGGTGAGCAGTTCTTC.

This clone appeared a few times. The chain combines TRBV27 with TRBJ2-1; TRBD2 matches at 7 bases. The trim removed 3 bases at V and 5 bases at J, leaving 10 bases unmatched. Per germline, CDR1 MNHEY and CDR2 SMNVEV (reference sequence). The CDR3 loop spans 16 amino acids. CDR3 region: CASSLKWRLADNEQFF. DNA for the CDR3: TGTGCCAGCAGTTTGAAGTGGAGACTAGCAGACAATGAGCAGTTCTTC.

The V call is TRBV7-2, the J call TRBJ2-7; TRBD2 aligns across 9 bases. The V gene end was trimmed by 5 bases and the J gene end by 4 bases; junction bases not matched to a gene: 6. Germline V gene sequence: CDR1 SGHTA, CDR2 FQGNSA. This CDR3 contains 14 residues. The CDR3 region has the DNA TGTGCCAGCAGCGTCGGACTAGCGCAATACGAGCAGTACTTC. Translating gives CASSVGLAQYEQYF.

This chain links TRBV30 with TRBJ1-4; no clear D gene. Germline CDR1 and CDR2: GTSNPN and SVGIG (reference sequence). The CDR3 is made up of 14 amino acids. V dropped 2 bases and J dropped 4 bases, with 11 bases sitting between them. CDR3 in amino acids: CAWSLSGDNEKLFF. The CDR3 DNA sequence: TGTGCCTGGAGTCTCTCCGGGGATAATGAAAAACTGTTTTTT.

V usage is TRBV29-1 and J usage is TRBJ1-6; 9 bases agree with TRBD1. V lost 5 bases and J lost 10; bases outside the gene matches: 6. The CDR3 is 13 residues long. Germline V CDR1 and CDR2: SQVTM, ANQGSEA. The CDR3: CSVRTGAESPLHF. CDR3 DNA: TGCAGCGTTCGGACAGGGGCAGAGTCACCCCTCCACTTT.

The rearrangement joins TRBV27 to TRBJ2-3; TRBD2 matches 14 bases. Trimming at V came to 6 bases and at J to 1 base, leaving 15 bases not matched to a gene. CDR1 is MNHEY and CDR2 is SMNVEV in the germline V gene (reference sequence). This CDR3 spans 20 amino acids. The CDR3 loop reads CASSTSPRTSGRSGTDTQYF. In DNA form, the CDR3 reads TGTGCCAGCAGCACAAGTCCGAGGACTAGCGGGAGGTCCGGCACAGATACGCAGTATTTT.

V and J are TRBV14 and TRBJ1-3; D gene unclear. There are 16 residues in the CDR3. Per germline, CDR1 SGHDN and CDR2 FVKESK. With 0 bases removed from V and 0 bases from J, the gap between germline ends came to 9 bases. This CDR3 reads CASSQDNLLSGNTIYF. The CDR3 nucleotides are TGTGCCAGCAGCCAAGATAACCTACTCTCTGGAAACACCATATATTTT.

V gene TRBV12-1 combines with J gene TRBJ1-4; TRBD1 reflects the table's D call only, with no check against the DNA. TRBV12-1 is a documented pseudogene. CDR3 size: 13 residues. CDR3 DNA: TGTGCCAGCACTTCACCCTCCAGGGAAAAACTGTTTTTT. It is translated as CASTSPSREKLFF.